This T cell receptor (beta chain) came from a study of T cells after posttransplantation cyclophosphamide. Generated by immunoSEQ multiplex PCR, the TCRdb table keeps only in-frame clones and is missing some. The sample has about 22,000 clones; approximately 97% are singletons. With regard to this clone: Other DNA variants within this sample encode the same CDR3.

The CDR3 is 14 amino acids. Between the trimmed V and J ends, which lost 7 bases and 0 bases, there was a span of 10 bases. Looked up from germline, CDR1 is SQVTM and CDR2 is ANQGSEA. Cells defined as naive were viable CD3+CD4+ or CD3+CD8+ and CCR7+CD45RA+CD45RO-CD95-CD27+CD28+. This TCR derives from a man aged 45-65 years in good health, CMV-negative, and a related stem cell transplant donor. Sequencing was done on a sample of naive CD4+ T cells sorted from PBMCs. This chain uses TRBV29-1 with TRBJ1-6; D gene uncertain. This CDR3 is CSARFSSYNSPLHF. CDR3 DNA: TGCAGCGCTCGATTTAGCTCCTATAATTCACCCCTCCACTTT.